This TCR beta chain was documented in a study of memory CD8 T cells in hepatitis C reinfection. Whole-study results and caveats: With five or six donors, public clonotype conclusions could not be definitive.

Time point of the sample: pre-reinfection, 55 to 20 weeks before reinfection detection. The sorted cells went straight to TCR sequencing with no prior in vitro expansion. TCRdb keeps only in-frame clones here, not all; method: immunoSEQ multiplex PCR. The data show 5,000 to 6,500 clones, over 75% seen once. As for this clone: Its target is not known.

The germline CDR1 and CDR2 sequences are SGHTA and FQGTGA. There are 15 residues in the CDR3. The V end lost 1 base, the J end lost 0 bases, and 9 bases lay between the germline ends. Sequences were obtained from naive CD8+ T cells sorted from blood. The gene calls are TRBV7-3 and TRBJ1-1; D gene uncertain. The clonotype comes from a man aged 45-65 years with hepatitis C virus infection. In nucleotides, the CDR3 is TGTGCCAGCAGCTTAAGCGGAAACATGAACACTGAAGCTTTCTTT. Protein sequence: CASSLSGNMNTEAFF.